The present entry profiles one T cell receptor (beta chain) with its context. The V gene's germline CDR1 is MGHRA and CDR2 YSYEKL. Trimming pared 0 bases from V and 1 base from J, leaving 14 bases between. This CDR3 has 17 residues. Sequencing used immunoSEQ multiplex PCR; TCRdb keeps in-frame clones, though not all of them. The top ten hold about 5.9% of the sample, which has some 77,000 clones, 87% seen once. This record belongs to a study of OX40 agonist ivuxolimab in advanced cancers. The TCR was taken from an adult with an advanced solid tumor such as melanoma, head and neck, liver or kidney cancer. This rearrangement joins TRBV4-1 to TRBJ2-3; D might be TRBD2 (6 bases). The starting material was CD4+ or CD8+ T cells sorted from blood, obtained in a trial of the OX40 agonist ivuxolimab. This CDR3 reads CASSQERLDRRTDTQYF. DNA for the CDR3: TGCGCCAGCAGCCAAGAGCGACTAGATCGACGCACAGATACGCAGTATTTT.